These 14 T cell receptor beta chains were sequenced from one sample in a study of human T cells and chemical hapten exposure. The sample's time point: pre-sensitization, week 0. Described treatment: therapeutic diphenylcyclopropenone sensitization with weekly scalp DPC. Each CDR3 protein gets one entry after TCRdb re-called the RACE reads with MiXCR. Of more than 250,000 distinct CDR3 sequences listed, about 8.1% were seen once; the top ten hold over 2%. Sequenced here: whole blood, sampled in connection with sensitization to the hapten diphenylcyclopropenone (DPC). These TCRs come from a woman in her thirties or forties with alopecia areata. Some clones in this sample may be carry-over from other donors' samples.

The rearrangement joins TRBV7-2 to TRBJ2-4; TRBD2 is a possible D gene (5 bases). V dropped 1 base and J dropped 7 bases, with 11 bases sitting between them. The germline CDR1 and CDR2 sequences are SGHTA and FQGNSA. The CDR3 has 14 residues. CDR3 protein: CASSLERTGNIQYF. CDR3 DNA: TGTGCCAGCAGCTTAGAGAGGACTGGGAACATTCAGTACTTC.

This clonotype was found many times. The chain recombines TRBV4-2 with TRBJ2-3; TRBD2 is a possible D gene (5 bases). The CDR3 spans 14 residues. Germline CDR1 is LGHNA and CDR2 is YNFKEQ. V lost 4 bases and J lost 3, with 11 bases in between. CDR3 sequence (DNA): TGTGCCAGCAGCCTTGGACTTGAAACAGATACGCAGTATTTT. The encoded protein is CASSLGLETDTQYF.

The chain combines TRBV7-2 with TRBJ2-2, with a weak D call TRBD1 (6 bases). The CDR3 sequence is 17 residues long. From germline, CDR1 is SGHTA and CDR2 FQGNSA. With 1 base removed from V and 3 bases from J, the gap between germline ends came to 15 bases. The CDR3 DNA follows: TGTGCCAGCAGCTTAGTTCCCCCGGGACAATACACCGGGGAGCTGTTTTTT. It translates to CASSLVPPGQYTGELFF.

The chain carries TRBV12-3 or TRBV12-4 and TRBJ2-3, with D hard to call. This CDR3 region has 12 residues. The V end lost 7 bases, the J end lost 4 bases, and 9 bases lay between the germline ends. CDR3 DNA: TGTGCCAGCAACTCATGGGCAGATACGCAGTATTTT. Its translation is CASNSWADTQYF.

This clonotype was counted a few times. This chain connects TRBV11-2 to TRBJ1-6; no firm D call. This CDR3 contains 16 residues. In germline, CDR1 is SGHAT, CDR2 FQNNGV. V lost 1 base and J 9 bases, leaving 16 bases between the germline ends. This CDR3 reads CASSLGAKAVGSPLHF. The CDR3 DNA sequence: TGTGCCAGCAGCTTAGGTGCAAAGGCGGTTGGTTCACCCCTCCACTTT.

Only a few counts were recorded for this clonotype. The germline gene is not matched at one end of the junction; a read error may be the cause. The chain joins TRBV7-2 to TRBJ1-2, with a tentative D call TRBD1 (6 bases). The germline V gene has CDR1 SGHTA and CDR2 FQGNSA. This CDR3 spans 15 amino acids. The CDR3 sequence: CASSIYDRTKYGYTF. Here the CDR3 DNA reads TGTGCCAGCAGCATTTACGACAGGACTAAATATGGCTACACCTTC.

This clonotype was seen at least ten times. CDR3 in DNA: TGCAGTGCTATCGGGGGGGAGGTCACTGAAGCTTTCTTT. Its protein is CSAIGGEVTEAFF. This chain links TRBV20-1 with TRBJ1-1; tentative D call: TRBD1 (5 bases). In germline, CDR1 is DFQATT, CDR2 SNEGSKA (reference sequence). There are 13 residues in the CDR3. V was shortened by 4 bases and J by 4 bases, with 13 bases between the two germline ends.

The rearrangement uses TRBV5-1 and TRBJ2-1, with 7 bases fitting TRBD2. Germline V gene sequence: CDR1 SGHRS, CDR2 YFSETQ. V was pared by 2 bases and J by 7 bases, with 3 bases of the junction left unmatched. This CDR3 spans 13 amino acids. CDR3 residues: CASSFLAENEQFF. Here the CDR3 DNA reads TGCGCCAGCAGCTTCCTAGCGGAAAATGAGCAGTTCTTC.

In this sample, this clonotype turned up many times. The chain has TRBV18 and TRBJ1-6; D unclear. The germline gives CDR1 KGHSH, CDR2 LQKENI. The germline V and J ends were trimmed by 4 bases and 7 bases, with 11 bases remaining between them. The CDR3 totals 14 residues. The CDR3 sequence is CASSRDRLNSPLHF. CDR3 sequence (DNA): TGTGCCAGCTCACGAGATAGACTGAATTCACCCCTCCACTTT. Looking up the rest from reference TRBV18 and TRBJ1-6 gives the full variable domain: NAGVMQNPRHLVRRRGQEARLRCSPMKGHSHVYWYRQLPEEGLKFMVYLQKENIIDESGMPKERFSAEFPKEGPSILRIQQVVRGDSAAYFCASSRDRLNSPLHFGNGTRLTVT.

The chain carries TRBV5-1 and TRBJ2-1, with 13 bases matching TRBD2. The V and J ends lost 6 bases and 5 bases, in that order; junction bases with no gene match: 2. Looked up from germline, CDR1 is SGHRS and CDR2 is YFSETQ. The CDR3 extends over 14 amino acids. CDR3 sequence reads: CASKGLAGNNEQFF. The CDR3 nucleotides read TGCGCCAGCAAGGGACTAGCGGGAAACAATGAGCAGTTCTTC.

CDR3 sequence: CASATPPRDTQYF. The CDR3 region has the DNA TGTGCCAGCGCAACCCCCCCACGAGATACGCAGTATTTT. The chain combines TRBV2 with TRBJ2-3; D ambiguous. V lost 8 bases, J lost 5 bases, and 14 bases lay in between. The CDR3 length is 13 residues. Germline loops: CDR1 SNHLY, CDR2 FYNNEI.

This clonotype has only a few counts. The genes are TRBV7-2 and TRBJ1-4, with unresolved D. Germline V gene lookup returns CDR1 SGHTA and CDR2 FQGNSA. The CDR3 runs 12 residues. Trimming removed 4 bases from V and 4 bases from J, with 4 bases in between. The CDR3 nucleotides are TGTGCCAGCAGCTCCTTTAATGAAAAACTGTTTTTT. It translates to CASSSFNEKLFF.

The sample holds a few counts of this clonotype. V gene TRBV6-5 combines with J gene TRBJ1-3; the match to TRBD1 covers 8 bases. Unmatched junction bases numbered 6, after V lost 2 bases and J lost 0 bases. The CDR3 contains 17 residues. The germline V gene has CDR1 MNHEY and CDR2 SVGAGI. The CDR3 loop is CASSYEGTGISGNTIYF. The DNA of the CDR3 is TGTGCCAGCAGTTACGAAGGGACAGGAATCTCTGGAAACACCATATATTTT.

This clonotype was seen at least ten times. The CDR3 is CASSRTTGGLYEQYF. The CDR3 coding sequence is TGCGCCAGCAGCCGGACGACAGGGGGCTTGTACGAGCAGTACTTC. V usage is TRBV4-3 and J usage is TRBJ2-7; TRBD1 matches 10 bases. V lost 4 bases to trimming and J lost 4 bases; unmatched junction nucleotides: 7. The germline V gene has CDR1 LGHNA and CDR2 YSLEER. This CDR3 comprises 15 residues.